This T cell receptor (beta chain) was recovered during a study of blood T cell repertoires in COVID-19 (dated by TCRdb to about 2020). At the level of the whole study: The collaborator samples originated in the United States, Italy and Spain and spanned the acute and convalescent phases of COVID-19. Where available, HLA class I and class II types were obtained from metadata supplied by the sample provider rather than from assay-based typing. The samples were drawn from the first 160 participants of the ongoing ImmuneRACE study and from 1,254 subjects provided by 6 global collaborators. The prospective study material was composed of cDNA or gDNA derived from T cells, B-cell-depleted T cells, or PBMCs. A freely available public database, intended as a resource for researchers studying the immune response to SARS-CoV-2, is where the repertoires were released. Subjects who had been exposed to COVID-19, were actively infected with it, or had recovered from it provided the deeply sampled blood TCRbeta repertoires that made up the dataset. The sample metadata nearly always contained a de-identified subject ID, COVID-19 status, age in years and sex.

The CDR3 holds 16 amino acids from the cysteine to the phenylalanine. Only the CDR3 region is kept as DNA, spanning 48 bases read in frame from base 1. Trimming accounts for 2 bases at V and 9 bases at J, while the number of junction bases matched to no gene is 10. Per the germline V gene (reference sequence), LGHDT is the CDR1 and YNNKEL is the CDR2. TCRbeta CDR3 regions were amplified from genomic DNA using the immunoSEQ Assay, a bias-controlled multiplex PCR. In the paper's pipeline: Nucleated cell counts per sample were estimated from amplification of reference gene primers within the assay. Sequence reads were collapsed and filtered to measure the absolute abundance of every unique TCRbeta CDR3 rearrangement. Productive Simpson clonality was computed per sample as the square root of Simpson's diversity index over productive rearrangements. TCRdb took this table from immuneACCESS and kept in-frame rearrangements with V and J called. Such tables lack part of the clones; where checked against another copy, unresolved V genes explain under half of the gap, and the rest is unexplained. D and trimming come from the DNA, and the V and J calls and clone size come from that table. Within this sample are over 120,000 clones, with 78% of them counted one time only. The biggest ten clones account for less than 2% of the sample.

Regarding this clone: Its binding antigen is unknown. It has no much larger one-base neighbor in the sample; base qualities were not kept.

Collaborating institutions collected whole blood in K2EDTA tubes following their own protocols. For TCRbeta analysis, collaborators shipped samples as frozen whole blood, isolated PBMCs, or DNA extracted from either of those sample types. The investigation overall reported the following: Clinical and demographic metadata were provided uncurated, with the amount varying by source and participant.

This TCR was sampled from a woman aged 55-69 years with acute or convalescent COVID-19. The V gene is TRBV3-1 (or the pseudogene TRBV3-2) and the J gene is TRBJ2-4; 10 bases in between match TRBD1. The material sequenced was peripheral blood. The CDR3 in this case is CASSQPMGQGLIIQYF. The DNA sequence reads TGTGCCAGCAGCCAACCCATGGGACAGGGGCTTATCATTCAGTACTTC.